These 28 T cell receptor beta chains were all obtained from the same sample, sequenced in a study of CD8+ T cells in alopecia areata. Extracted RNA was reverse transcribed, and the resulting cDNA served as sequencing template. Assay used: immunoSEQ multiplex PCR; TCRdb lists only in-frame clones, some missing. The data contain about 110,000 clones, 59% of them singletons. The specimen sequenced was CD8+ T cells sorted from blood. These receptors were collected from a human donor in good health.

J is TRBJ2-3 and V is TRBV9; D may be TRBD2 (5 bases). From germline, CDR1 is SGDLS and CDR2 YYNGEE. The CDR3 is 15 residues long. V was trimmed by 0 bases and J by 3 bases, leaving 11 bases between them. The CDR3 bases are TGTGCCAGCAGCGTAGGGCCGCTAGCTACAGATACGCAGTATTTT. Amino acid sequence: CASSVGPLATDTQYF. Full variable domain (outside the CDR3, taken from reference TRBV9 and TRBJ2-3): DSGVTQTPKHLITATGQRVTLRCSPRSGDLSVYWYQQSLDQGLQFLIQYYNGEERAKGNILERFSAQQFPDLHSELNLSSLELGDSALYFCASSVGPLATDTQYFGPGTRLTVL.

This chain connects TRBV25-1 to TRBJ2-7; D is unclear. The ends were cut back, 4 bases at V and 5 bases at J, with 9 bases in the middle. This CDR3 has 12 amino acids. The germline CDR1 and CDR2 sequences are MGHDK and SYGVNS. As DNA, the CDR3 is TGTGCCAGCAGTGCTAGAGACCACGAGCAGTACTTC. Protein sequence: CASSARDHEQYF.

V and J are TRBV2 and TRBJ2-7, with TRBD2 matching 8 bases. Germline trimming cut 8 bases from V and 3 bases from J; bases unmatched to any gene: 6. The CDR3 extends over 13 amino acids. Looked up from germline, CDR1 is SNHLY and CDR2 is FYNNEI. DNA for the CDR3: TGTGCCAGCCTTAATAGCGGGGACTACGAGCAGTACTTC. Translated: CASLNSGDYEQYF.

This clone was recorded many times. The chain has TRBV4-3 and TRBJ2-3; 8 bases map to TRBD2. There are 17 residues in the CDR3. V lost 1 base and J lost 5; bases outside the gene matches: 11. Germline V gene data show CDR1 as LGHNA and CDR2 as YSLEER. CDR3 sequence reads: CASSQGSGGGPIDTQYF. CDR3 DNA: TGCGCCAGCAGCCAAGGATCCGGGGGGGGCCCGATAGATACGCAGTATTTT.

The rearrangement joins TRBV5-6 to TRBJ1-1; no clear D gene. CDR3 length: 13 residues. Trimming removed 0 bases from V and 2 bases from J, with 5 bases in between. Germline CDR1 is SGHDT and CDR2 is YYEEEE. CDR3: CASSLVSNTEAFF. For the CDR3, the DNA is TGTGCCAGCAGCTTGGTCAGCAACACTGAAGCTTTCTTT.

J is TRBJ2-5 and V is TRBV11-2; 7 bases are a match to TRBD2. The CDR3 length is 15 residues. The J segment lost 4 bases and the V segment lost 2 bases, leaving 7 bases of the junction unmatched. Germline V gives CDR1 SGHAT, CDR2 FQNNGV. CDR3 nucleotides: TGTGCCAGCAGCTTATTGAGCGGGGAGGGAGAGACCCAGTACTTC. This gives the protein CASSLLSGEGETQYF.

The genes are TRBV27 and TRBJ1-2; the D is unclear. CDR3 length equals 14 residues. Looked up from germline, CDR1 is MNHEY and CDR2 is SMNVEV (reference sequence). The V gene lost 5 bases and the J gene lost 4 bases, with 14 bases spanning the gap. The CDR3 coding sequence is TGTGCCAGCAGTATTTTTAGCGGGAGCTATGGCTACACCTTC. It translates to CASSIFSGSYGYTF.

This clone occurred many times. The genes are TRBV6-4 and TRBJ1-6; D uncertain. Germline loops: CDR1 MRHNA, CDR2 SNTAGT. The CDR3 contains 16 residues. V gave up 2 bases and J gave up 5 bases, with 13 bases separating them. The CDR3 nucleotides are TGTGCCAGCAGTGACGTTCCGGGAGTAAATAATTCACCCCTCCACTTT. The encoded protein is CASSDVPGVNNSPLHF.

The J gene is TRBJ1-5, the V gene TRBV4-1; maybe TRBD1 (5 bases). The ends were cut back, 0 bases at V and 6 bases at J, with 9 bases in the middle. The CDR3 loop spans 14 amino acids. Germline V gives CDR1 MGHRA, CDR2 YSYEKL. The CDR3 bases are TGCGCCAGCAGCCAAGATGTGGGGCTTCAGCCCCAGCATTTT. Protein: CASSQDVGLQPQHF.

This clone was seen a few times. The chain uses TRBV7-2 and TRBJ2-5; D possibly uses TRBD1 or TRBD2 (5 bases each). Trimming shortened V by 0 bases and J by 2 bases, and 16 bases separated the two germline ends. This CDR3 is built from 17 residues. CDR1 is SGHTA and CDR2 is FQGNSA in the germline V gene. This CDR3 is CASSLARGAHRQETQYF. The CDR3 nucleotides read TGTGCCAGCAGCTTAGCGCGAGGGGCGCACCGGCAAGAGACCCAGTACTTC.

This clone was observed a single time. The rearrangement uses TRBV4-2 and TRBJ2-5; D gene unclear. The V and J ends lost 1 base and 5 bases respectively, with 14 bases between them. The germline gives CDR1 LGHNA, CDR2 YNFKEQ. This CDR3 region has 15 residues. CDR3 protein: CASSQGPAIGETQYF. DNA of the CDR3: TGTGCCAGCAGCCAAGGGCCCGCCATCGGGGAGACCCAGTACTTC.

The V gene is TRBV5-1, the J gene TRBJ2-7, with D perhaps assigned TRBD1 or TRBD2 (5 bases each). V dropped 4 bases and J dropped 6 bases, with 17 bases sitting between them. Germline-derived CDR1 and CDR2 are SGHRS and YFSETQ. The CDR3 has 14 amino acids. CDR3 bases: TGCGCCAGCAGCGCTGCCGGGGCTGGCGGCGAGCAGTACTTC. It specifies CASSAAGAGGEQYF.

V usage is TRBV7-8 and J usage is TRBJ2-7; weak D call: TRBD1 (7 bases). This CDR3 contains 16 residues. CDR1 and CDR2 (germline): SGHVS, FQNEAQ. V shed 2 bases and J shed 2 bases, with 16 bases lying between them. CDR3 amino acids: CASSLSWGDSTYEQYF. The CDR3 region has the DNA TGTGCCAGCAGCTTAAGTTGGGGGGACAGCACCTACGAGCAGTACTTC. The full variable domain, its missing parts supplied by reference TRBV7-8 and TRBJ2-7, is GAGVSQSPRYKVAKRGQDVALRCDPISGHVSLFWYQQALGQGPEFLTYFQNEAQLDKSGLPSDRFFAERPEGSVSTLKIQRTQQEDSAVYLCASSLSWGDSTYEQYFGPGTRLTVT.

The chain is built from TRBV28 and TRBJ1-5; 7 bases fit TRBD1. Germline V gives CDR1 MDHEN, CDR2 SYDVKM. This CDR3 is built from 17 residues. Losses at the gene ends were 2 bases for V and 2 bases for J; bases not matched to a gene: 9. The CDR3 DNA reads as TGTGCCAGCAGTTTACCGGGACAGTGGCATGGCAATCAGCCCCAGCATTTT. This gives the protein CASSLPGQWHGNQPQHF. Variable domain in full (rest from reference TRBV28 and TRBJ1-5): DVKVTQSSRYLVKRTGEKVFLECVQDMDHENMFWYRQDPGLGLRLIYFSYDVKMKEKGDIPEGYSVSREKKERFSLILESASTNQTSMYLCASSLPGQWHGNQPQHFGDGTRLSIL.

As DNA, the CDR3 is TGCAGCGTTGAAGATCAAAGTATAGGACAGGGAGTTGACGATGGCTACACCTTC. It is translated as CSVEDQSIGQGVDDGYTF. The chain is built from TRBV29-1 and TRBJ1-2; 8 bases match TRBD1. CDR1 is SQVTM, CDR2 ANQGSEA, per germline. This CDR3 is 18 amino acids long. Trimming at V came to 0 bases and at J to 6 bases, leaving 18 bases not matched to a gene.

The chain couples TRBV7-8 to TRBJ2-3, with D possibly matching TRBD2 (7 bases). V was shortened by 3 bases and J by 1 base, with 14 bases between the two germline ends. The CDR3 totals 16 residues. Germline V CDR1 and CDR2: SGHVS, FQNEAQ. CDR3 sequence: CASSFQEGGRTDTQYF. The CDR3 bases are TGTGCCAGCAGCTTCCAGGAGGGGGGGCGCACAGATACGCAGTATTTT.

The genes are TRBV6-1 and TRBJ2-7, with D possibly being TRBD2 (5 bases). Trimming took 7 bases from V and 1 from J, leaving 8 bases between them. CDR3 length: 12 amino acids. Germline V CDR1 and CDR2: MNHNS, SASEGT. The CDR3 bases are TGTGCCAGCATGGGAGTTTCCTACGAGCAGTACTTC. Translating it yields CASMGVSYEQYF.

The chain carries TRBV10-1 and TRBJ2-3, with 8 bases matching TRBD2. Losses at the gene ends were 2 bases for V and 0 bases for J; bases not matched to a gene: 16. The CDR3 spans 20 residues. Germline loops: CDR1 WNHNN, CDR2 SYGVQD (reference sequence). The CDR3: CASSEPASGYPSASTDTQYF. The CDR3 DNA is TGCGCCAGCAGTGAGCCTGCTAGCGGGTACCCGAGTGCTAGCACAGATACGCAGTATTTT.

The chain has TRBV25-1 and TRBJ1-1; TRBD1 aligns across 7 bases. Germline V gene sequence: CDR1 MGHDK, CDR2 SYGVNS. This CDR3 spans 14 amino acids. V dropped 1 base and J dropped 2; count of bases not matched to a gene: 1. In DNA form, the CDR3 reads TGTGCCAGCAGTGAATGGGACAGAAACACTGAAGCTTTCTTT. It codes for CASSEWDRNTEAFF.

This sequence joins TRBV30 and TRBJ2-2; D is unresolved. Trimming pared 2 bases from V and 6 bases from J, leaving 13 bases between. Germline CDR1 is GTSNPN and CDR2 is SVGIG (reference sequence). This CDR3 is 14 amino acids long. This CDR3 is CAWSKFSPSGELFF. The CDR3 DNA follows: TGTGCCTGGAGTAAATTCTCCCCTTCCGGGGAGCTGTTTTTT.

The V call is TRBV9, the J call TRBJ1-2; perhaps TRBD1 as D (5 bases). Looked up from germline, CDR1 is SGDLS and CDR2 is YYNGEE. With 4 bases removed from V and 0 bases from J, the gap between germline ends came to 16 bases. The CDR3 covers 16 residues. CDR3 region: CASSLLDSNANYGYTF. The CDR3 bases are TGTGCCAGCAGCTTACTTGACAGTAATGCTAACTATGGCTACACCTTC.

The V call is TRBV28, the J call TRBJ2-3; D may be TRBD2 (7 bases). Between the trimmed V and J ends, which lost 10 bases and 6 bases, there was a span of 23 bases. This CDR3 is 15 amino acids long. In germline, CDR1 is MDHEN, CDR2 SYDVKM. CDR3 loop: CATDVRGGQKDTQYF. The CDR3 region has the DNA TGTGCCACAGACGTGAGGGGGGGCCAAAAGGATACGCAGTATTTT.

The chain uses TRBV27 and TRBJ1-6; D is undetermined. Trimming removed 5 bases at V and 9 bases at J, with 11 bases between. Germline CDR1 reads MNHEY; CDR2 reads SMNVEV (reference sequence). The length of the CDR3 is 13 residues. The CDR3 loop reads CASSTYSLSPLHF. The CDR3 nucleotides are TGTGCCAGCAGTACCTATTCTCTTTCACCCCTCCACTTT.

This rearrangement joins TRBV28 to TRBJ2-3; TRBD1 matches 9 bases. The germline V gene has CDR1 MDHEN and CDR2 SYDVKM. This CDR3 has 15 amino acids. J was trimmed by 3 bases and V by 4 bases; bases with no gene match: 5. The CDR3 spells CASSSRDRDTDTQYF. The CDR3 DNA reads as TGTGCCAGCAGTTCCCGGGACAGGGATACAGATACGCAGTATTTT.

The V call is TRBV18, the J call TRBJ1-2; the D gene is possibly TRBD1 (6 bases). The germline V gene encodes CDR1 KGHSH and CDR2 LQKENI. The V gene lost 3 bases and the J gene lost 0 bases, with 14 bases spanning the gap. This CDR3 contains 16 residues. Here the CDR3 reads CASSPTPGDPNYGYTF. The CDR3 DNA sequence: TGTGCCAGCTCACCGACCCCAGGGGACCCTAACTATGGCTACACCTTC.

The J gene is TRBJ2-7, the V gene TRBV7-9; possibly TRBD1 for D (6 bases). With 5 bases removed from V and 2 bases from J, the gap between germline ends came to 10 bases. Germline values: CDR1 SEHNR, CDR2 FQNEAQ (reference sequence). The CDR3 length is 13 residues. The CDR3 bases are TGTGCCAGCAGCCACGACAGGCCCTACGAGCAGTACTTC. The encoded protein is CASSHDRPYEQYF.

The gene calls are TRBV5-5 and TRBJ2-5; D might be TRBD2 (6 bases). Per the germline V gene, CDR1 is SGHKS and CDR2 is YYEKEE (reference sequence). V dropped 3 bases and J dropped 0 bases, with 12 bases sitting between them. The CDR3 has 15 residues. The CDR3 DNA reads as TGTGCCAGCAGCTCCCCCCGGACTAACCAAGAGACCCAGTACTTC. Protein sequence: CASSSPRTNQETQYF. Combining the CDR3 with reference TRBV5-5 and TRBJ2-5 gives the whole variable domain DAGVTQSPTHLIKTRGQQVTLRCSPISGHKSVSWYQQVLGQGPQFIFQYYEKEERGRGNFPDRFSARQFPNYSSELNVNALLLGDSALYLCASSSPRTNQETQYFGPGTRLLVL.

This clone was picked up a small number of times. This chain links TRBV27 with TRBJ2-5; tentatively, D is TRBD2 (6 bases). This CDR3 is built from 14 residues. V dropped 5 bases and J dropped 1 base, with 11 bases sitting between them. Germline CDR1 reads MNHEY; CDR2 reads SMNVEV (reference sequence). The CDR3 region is CASSLTRGQETQYF. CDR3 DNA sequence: TGTGCCAGCAGTCTGACTAGGGGCCAAGAGACCCAGTACTTC.